This T cell receptor beta chain was identified during a study of neoadjuvant anti-PD-1 for oral cavity cancer. Study summary: Around day 43, patients without progression received a fourth nivolumab dose before surgery.

Time point meaning: after neoadjuvant nivolumab, at surgical resection. V lost 2 bases and J 0 bases, leaving 9 bases between the germline ends. The germline V gene encodes CDR1 SGHKS and CDR2 YYEKEE (reference sequence). The CDR3 is 15 residues long. Libraries were prepared by immunoSEQ multiplex PCR; TCRdb keeps only in-frame clonotypes and omits some of them. Among more than 11,000 clones listed, 70% to 75% were seen once. Here the sequenced sample was PBMCs, taken after nivolumab (anti-PD-1) treatment. This sequence joins TRBV5-5 and TRBJ2-1; D remains unclear. The sequence came from a person aged 40 to 85 with oral cavity squamous cell carcinoma. The CDR3 spells CASSFDGSSYNEQFF. The CDR3 nucleotides are TGTGCCAGCAGCTTCGACGGAAGCTCCTACAATGAGCAGTTCTTC.